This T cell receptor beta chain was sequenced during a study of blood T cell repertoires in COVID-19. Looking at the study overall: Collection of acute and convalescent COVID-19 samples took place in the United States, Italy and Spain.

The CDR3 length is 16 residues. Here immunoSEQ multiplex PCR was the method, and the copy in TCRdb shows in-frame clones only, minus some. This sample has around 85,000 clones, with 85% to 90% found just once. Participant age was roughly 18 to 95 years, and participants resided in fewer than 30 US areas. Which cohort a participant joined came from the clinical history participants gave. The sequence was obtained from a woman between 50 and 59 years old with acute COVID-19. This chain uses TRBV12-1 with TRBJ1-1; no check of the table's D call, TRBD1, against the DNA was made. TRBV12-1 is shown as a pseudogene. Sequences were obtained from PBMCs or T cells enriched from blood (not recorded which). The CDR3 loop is CASSFAGRPMNTEAFF. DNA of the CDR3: TGTGCCAGCAGCTTTGCCGGCAGGCCGATGAACACTGAAGCTTTCTTT.